The sequence of this TCR beta chain was determined in a study of T cells in Graves' hyperthyroidism and ophthalmopathy. Amplification yielded TCR beta CDR3 regions, with RNA transcripts as the source. The HTBI primer set was used in a first-round RT-PCR of the TCR CDR3. TCRdb redid the calling of the multiplex PCR reads with MiXCR, one entry per CDR3 protein. The sample consists of some 560,000 distinct CDR3 sequences, around 14% of them appearing once. This clonotype was counted a few times. The sequence was collected from a woman under 40 with Graves' hyperthyroidism. Source material: blood.

DNA for the CDR3: TGCGCCAGCAGCCAAAGTTTGTCCTACGAGCAGTACTTC. Its translation: CASSQSLSYEQYF. This chain joins TRBV4-1 and TRBJ2-7; D gene unclear. V gave up 2 bases and J gave up 1 base, with 6 bases separating them. The CDR3 has 13 residues. Germline CDR1 is MGHRA and CDR2 is YSYEKL.